Listed below are T cell receptor beta chains from one sample, sequenced in a study of T cells in Graves' hyperthyroidism and ophthalmopathy. TCRdb fed the multiplex PCR reads into MiXCR, producing one record per CDR3 protein. The table has 750,000 to 900,000 distinct CDR3 sequences, 38% seen once; the top ten hold around 10%. Sequenced material: blood. These receptors all come from a man between 18 and 29 years old with Graves' hyperthyroidism. The CDR3 runs from the conserved cysteine through the conserved F or W. The order of the fields is V gene, CDR3 protein.

v_call: TRBV5-4
cdr3_aa: CASSLESGGNYEQYF

v_call: TRBV19
cdr3_aa: CASSIAGTGSYEQYF

v_call: TRBV19
cdr3_aa: CASTHRDKEFRGYEQYF

v_call: TRBV2
cdr3_aa: CASSAKAGPTDTQYF

v_call: TRBV6-5
cdr3_aa: CASSSPGPALSYEQYF

v_call: TRBV2
cdr3_aa: CASSDREGTEAF

v_call: TRBV2
cdr3_aa: CASMTSSNQPQHF

v_call: TRBV29-1
cdr3_aa: CSVEGTGPEAFF

v_call: TRBV20-1
cdr3_aa: CSAFLGTGAQYF

v_call: TRBV10-3
cdr3_aa: CASRIGSTEAFF

v_call: TRBV24-1
cdr3_aa: CATSAPERVSCRLYGYTF

v_call: TRBV25-1
cdr3_aa: CASSPGDSSNTEAFF

v_call: TRBV7-9
cdr3_aa: CASNLVGGRTEAFF

v_call: TRBV15
cdr3_aa: CATTRASGGEQYF

v_call: TRBV29-1
cdr3_aa: CSVGVGRGEKLFF

v_call: TRBV2
cdr3_aa: CASNRDREYEQYF

v_call: TRBV10-1
cdr3_aa: CASSDGASNVLTF

v_call: TRBV10-3
cdr3_aa: CAISSGQSNSPLHF

v_call: TRBV20-1
cdr3_aa: CSARQTSGMETQYF

v_call: TRBV25-1
cdr3_aa: CASSGGASPLHF

v_call: TRBV7-9
cdr3_aa: CASSSSLTRENTGELFF

v_call: TRBV29-1
cdr3_aa: CSVRQGREQYF

v_call: TRBV10-1
cdr3_aa: CASSDHRQGRNEQYF

v_call: TRBV29-1
cdr3_aa: CSVEGPGQGINEQYF

v_call: TRBV20-1
cdr3_aa: CSATSGGTSGVEQYF

v_call: TRBV15
cdr3_aa: CATSKDPKETQYF

v_call: TRBV7-6
cdr3_aa: CASSLEGSYPQHF

v_call: TRBV7-2
cdr3_aa: CASSFDGELSYEQYF

v_call: TRBV10-3
cdr3_aa: CAISHVYGGADEKLFF

v_call: TRBV6-5
cdr3_aa: CASSPGQRATLGAFF

v_call: TRBV12-3/TRBV12-4
cdr3_aa: CASKRGQGVTGELFF

v_call: TRBV5-1
cdr3_aa: CASSWGTGSNEQYF

v_call: TRBV6-1
cdr3_aa: CASSYLRTGGLETQYF

v_call: TRBV12-3/TRBV12-4
cdr3_aa: CASSPLGPNTEAFF

v_call: TRBV7-9
cdr3_aa: CASSHLAGGGETQYF

v_call: TRBV7-9
cdr3_aa: CASSPPSLGYEQYF

v_call: TRBV10-3
cdr3_aa: CAISGVRDYGYTF

v_call: TRBV29-1
cdr3_aa: CSVESTGNTIYF

v_call: TRBV5-1
cdr3_aa: CASSAPEGPYEQYF

v_call: TRBV29-1
cdr3_aa: CSVEAEIGGTQYF

v_call: TRBV12-3/TRBV12-4
cdr3_aa: CASSLAVRQGAEAFF

v_call: TRBV6-1
cdr3_aa: CASTGQWTYNSPLHF

v_call: TRBV12-3/TRBV12-4
cdr3_aa: CASSLALGQGAQPQHF